A selection of T cell receptor beta chains follows, all from one sample in a study of T cells in Graves' hyperthyroidism and ophthalmopathy. TCRdb re-called the multiplex PCR reads with MiXCR, one entry per CDR3 protein. The sample contains a few hundred thousand distinct CDR3 sequences, 40% to 55% of which appear only once. Sequenced material: peripheral blood or thyroid tissue (not recorded which). The source is an adult woman with Graves' disease, either hyperthyroidism or ophthalmopathy (not recorded which). The CDR3 runs from the conserved cysteine through the conserved F or W. Fields, in order: V gene, D gene, clone size, J gene, CDR3 protein, CDR3 DNA. A D gene is named only where the DNA matches it firmly. Rows give clone size only sometimes, using once, few, many, or a class for an expanded clone.

v_gene: TRBV6-1
d_gene: NA
abundance: NA
j_gene: TRBJ1-3
CDR3aa: CASSPLDSGRSGNTIYF
CDR3nt: TGTGCCAGCAGCCCCTTAGACAGCGGACGCTCTGGAAACACCATATATTTT

v_gene: TRBV7-9
d_gene: NA
abundance: NA
j_gene: TRBJ2-6
CDR3aa: CASSYRQGGANVLTF
CDR3nt: TGTGCCAGCAGCTATAGACAAGGTGGGGCCAACGTCCTGACTTTC

v_gene: TRBV7-2
d_gene: NA
abundance: many
j_gene: TRBJ2-2
CDR3aa: CASSFSTGWATGELFF
CDR3nt: TGTGCCAGCAGCTTTTCGACAGGATGGGCCACCGGGGAGCTGTTTTTT

v_gene: TRBV5-1
d_gene: NA
abundance: once
j_gene: TRBJ1-2
CDR3aa: CASSEEQGWGYTF
CDR3nt: TGCGCCAGCAGCGAGGAACAGGGCTGGGGCTACACCTTC

v_gene: TRBV6-5
d_gene: NA
abundance: many
j_gene: TRBJ1-1
CDR3aa: CASSYTRPVVEAFF
CDR3nt: TGTGCCAGCAGTTACACCCGCCCGGTTGTTGAAGCTTTCTTT

v_gene: TRBV10-2
d_gene: TRBD2
abundance: many
j_gene: TRBJ2-7
CDR3aa: CATRVREGASGDYEQYF
CDR3nt: TGCGCCACCCGTGTGAGGGAGGGTGCTAGCGGAGACTACGAGCAGTACTTC

v_gene: TRBV15
d_gene: TRBD2
abundance: NA
j_gene: TRBJ2-7
CDR3aa: CATSRDTSGSYEQYF
CDR3nt: TGTGCCACCAGCAGAGATACTAGCGGGTCCTACGAGCAGTACTTC

v_gene: TRBV7-3
d_gene: NA
abundance: NA
j_gene: TRBJ2-7
CDR3aa: CASGLNWGRTPYEQYF
CDR3nt: TGTGCCAGCGGCTTAAATTGGGGGCGGACCCCCTACGAGCAGTACTTC

v_gene: TRBV7-9
d_gene: NA
abundance: NA
j_gene: TRBJ2-1
CDR3aa: CASSLEASLRNEQFF
CDR3nt: TGTGCCAGCAGCTTGGAGGCGTCGTTAAGGAATGAGCAGTTCTTC

v_gene: TRBV7-2
d_gene: NA
abundance: many
j_gene: TRBJ1-5
CDR3aa: CASSLEEGGNQPQHF
CDR3nt: TGTGCCAGCAGCTTAGAGGAGGGGGGCAATCAGCCCCAGCATTTT

v_gene: TRBV10-3
d_gene: NA
abundance: NA
j_gene: TRBJ1-4
CDR3aa: CATGGRHEKLFF
CDR3nt: TGTGCCACCGGGGGTCGTCATGAAAAACTGTTTTTT

v_gene: TRBV7-3
d_gene: NA
abundance: many
j_gene: TRBJ2-5
CDR3aa: CASSLNRQETQYF
CDR3nt: TGTGCCAGCAGCTTAAACAGGCAAGAGACCCAGTACTTC

v_gene: TRBV7-2
d_gene: TRBD1
abundance: NA
j_gene: TRBJ2-7
CDR3aa: CASSLARDRYYEQYF
CDR3nt: TGTGCCAGCAGCTTAGCTCGGGACAGATACTACGAGCAGTACTTC

v_gene: TRBV5-1
d_gene: NA
abundance: many
j_gene: TRBJ1-1
CDR3aa: CASSPDPGQLDTEAFF
CDR3nt: TGCGCCAGCAGCCCGGACCCTGGGCAGTTAGACACTGAAGCTTTCTTT

v_gene: TRBV7-9
d_gene: TRBD1
abundance: NA
j_gene: TRBJ2-2
CDR3aa: CASSSRGRGNTGELFF
CDR3nt: TGTGCCAGCTCGTCCAGGGGGCGCGGGAACACCGGGGAGCTGTTTTTT

v_gene: TRBV19
d_gene: NA
abundance: NA
j_gene: TRBJ1-2
CDR3aa: CASFRSGSGYTF
CDR3nt: TGTGCCAGTTTCCGATCAGGGTCGGGCTACACCTTC

v_gene: TRBV24-1
d_gene: NA
abundance: NA
j_gene: TRBJ1-5
CDR3aa: CATGQPGGSNQPQHF
CDR3nt: TGTGCCACCGGCCAGCCGGGGGGTAGCAATCAGCCCCAGCATTTT

v_gene: TRBV12-3/TRBV12-4
d_gene: NA
abundance: many
j_gene: TRBJ1-5
CDR3aa: CASRGDSNQPQHF
CDR3nt: TGTGCCAGTAGGGGGGACAGCAATCAGCCCCAGCATTTT

v_gene: TRBV29-1
d_gene: NA
abundance: NA
j_gene: TRBJ2-7
CDR3aa: CSVERGPSEQYF
CDR3nt: TGCAGCGTTGAGAGGGGCCCTTCCGAGCAGTACTTC

v_gene: TRBV11-1
d_gene: NA
abundance: NA
j_gene: TRBJ1-1
CDR3aa: CASSQEPGKNTEAFF
CDR3nt: TGTGCCAGCAGCCAAGAACCAGGGAAGAACACTGAAGCTTTCTTT

v_gene: TRBV10-2
d_gene: TRBD2
abundance: NA
j_gene: TRBJ2-5
CDR3aa: CASSESLAGVETQYF
CDR3nt: TGCGCCAGCAGTGAGTCGTTAGCGGGAGTTGAGACCCAGTACTTC

v_gene: TRBV6-1
d_gene: NA
abundance: NA
j_gene: TRBJ1-5
CDR3aa: CASSEASGGHNQPQHF
CDR3nt: TGTGCCAGCAGTGAAGCTAGCGGGGGACACAATCAGCCCCAGCATTTT

v_gene: TRBV7-9
d_gene: NA
abundance: many
j_gene: TRBJ1-1
CDR3aa: CASSARSPPEEAFF
CDR3nt: TGTGCCAGCAGCGCACGAAGTCCACCAGAAGAAGCTTTCTTT

v_gene: TRBV20-1
d_gene: TRBD2
abundance: NA
j_gene: TRBJ2-5
CDR3aa: CSASGLAGDGGETQYF
CDR3nt: TGCAGTGCTAGCGGGCTAGCGGGAGATGGGGGAGAGACCCAGTACTTC

v_gene: TRBV2
d_gene: NA
abundance: NA
j_gene: TRBJ2-2
CDR3aa: CASSYSPDVLVELFF
CDR3nt: TGTGCCAGCAGTTACAGTCCTGATGTTTTAGTGGAGCTGTTTTTT

v_gene: TRBV3-1
d_gene: TRBD2
abundance: NA
j_gene: TRBJ2-2
CDR3aa: CASSHIGRLLSGELFF
CDR3nt: TGTGCCAGCAGCCATATCGGGAGGCTCCTTAGCGGGGAGCTGTTTTTT

v_gene: TRBV10-3
d_gene: NA
abundance: few
j_gene: TRBJ1-1
CDR3aa: CAITGTWNTEAFF
CDR3nt: TGTGCCATCACCGGCACGTGGAACACTGAAGCTTTCTTT

v_gene: TRBV24-1
d_gene: TRBD1
abundance: NA
j_gene: TRBJ2-2
CDR3aa: CATSDPGTETGELFF
CDR3nt: TGTGCCACCAGTGATCCCGGGACAGAGACCGGGGAGCTGTTTTTT

v_gene: TRBV20-1
d_gene: NA
abundance: NA
j_gene: TRBJ2-7
CDR3aa: CSASPGLDEQYF
CDR3nt: TGCAGTGCTAGTCCAGGACTCGACGAGCAGTACTTC

v_gene: TRBV7-8
d_gene: NA
abundance: NA
j_gene: TRBJ2-7
CDR3aa: CASSQTVYEQYF
CDR3nt: TGTGCCAGCAGCCAAACAGTGTACGAGCAGTACTTC

v_gene: TRBV29-1
d_gene: NA
abundance: few
j_gene: TRBJ2-5
CDR3aa: CSVKGGGTQETQYF
CDR3nt: TGCAGCGTCAAGGGTGGCGGGACACAAGAGACCCAGTACTTC

v_gene: TRBV6-5
d_gene: NA
abundance: many
j_gene: TRBJ2-7
CDR3aa: CASSYQTGSEQYF
CDR3nt: TGTGCCAGCAGTTACCAGACCGGATCCGAGCAGTACTTC

v_gene: TRBV24-1
d_gene: NA
abundance: NA
j_gene: TRBJ1-1
CDR3aa: CATSAPGPFF
CDR3nt: TGTGCCACCAGTGCTCCAGGGCCTTTCTTT

v_gene: TRBV19
d_gene: TRBD1
abundance: many
j_gene: TRBJ1-1
CDR3aa: CASDRGPTEAFF
CDR3nt: TGTGCCAGCGACAGGGGGCCCACTGAAGCTTTCTTT

v_gene: TRBV20-1
d_gene: TRBD1
abundance: many
j_gene: TRBJ1-2
CDR3aa: CSARLRDRDISSPHTF
CDR3nt: TGCAGTGCTAGACTCCGGGACAGGGATATTTCATCCCCTCACACCTTC

v_gene: TRBV4-1
d_gene: TRBD1
abundance: many
j_gene: TRBJ1-5
CDR3aa: CASSHLGEGAQPQHF
CDR3nt: TGCGCCAGCAGCCACCTCGGGGAGGGGGCTCAGCCCCAGCATTTT

v_gene: TRBV12-3/TRBV12-4
d_gene: NA
abundance: NA
j_gene: TRBJ1-6
CDR3aa: CASRRTSGNSPLHF
CDR3nt: TGTGCCAGCAGACGGACTAGCGGGAATTCACCCCTCCACTTT

v_gene: TRBV7-9
d_gene: TRBD1
abundance: NA
j_gene: TRBJ1-6
CDR3aa: CASSPRDRVSPLHF
CDR3nt: TGTGCCAGCAGCCCCAGGGACAGGGTTTCACCCCTCCACTTT

v_gene: TRBV14
d_gene: TRBD1
abundance: NA
j_gene: TRBJ1-1
CDR3aa: CASTQTGGSGEAFF
CDR3nt: TGTGCCAGTACCCAGACAGGGGGTTCGGGTGAAGCTTTCTTT

v_gene: TRBV10-3
d_gene: NA
abundance: NA
j_gene: TRBJ1-5
CDR3aa: CASSPRNRDSNQPQHF
CDR3nt: TGTGCCAGCAGCCCCCGGAACAGGGACAGCAATCAGCCCCAGCATTTT

v_gene: TRBV25-1
d_gene: TRBD1
abundance: NA
j_gene: TRBJ2-7
CDR3aa: CASSAPGQVPYEQYF
CDR3nt: TGTGCCAGCAGTGCACCGGGACAGGTCCCCTACGAGCAGTACTTC

v_gene: TRBV2
d_gene: NA
abundance: NA
j_gene: TRBJ2-5
CDR3aa: CASRRTDQPQYF
CDR3nt: TGTGCCAGCAGACGGACCGATCAGCCCCAGTACTTC

v_gene: TRBV13
d_gene: NA
abundance: few
j_gene: TRBJ1-6
CDR3aa: CASSLRFDGLNSPLHF
CDR3nt: TGTGCCAGCAGCTTACGTTTCGACGGGCTAAATTCACCCCTCCACTTT

v_gene: TRBV10-3
d_gene: NA
abundance: many
j_gene: TRBJ2-5
CDR3aa: CAISEGQNQETQYF
CDR3nt: TGTGCCATCAGTGAGGGACAGAACCAAGAGACCCAGTACTTC

v_gene: TRBV18
d_gene: TRBD1
abundance: many
j_gene: TRBJ1-6
CDR3aa: CASSPGETGGSPLHF
CDR3nt: TGTGCCAGCTCACCAGGAGAGACAGGGGGTTCACCCCTCCACTTT

v_gene: TRBV12-3/TRBV12-4
d_gene: TRBD1
abundance: NA
j_gene: TRBJ1-6
CDR3aa: CASSIRDRSSPFHF
CDR3nt: TGTGCCAGCAGTATCCGGGACAGGAGTTCACCCTTCCACTTT

v_gene: TRBV2
d_gene: NA
abundance: few
j_gene: TRBJ1-5
CDR3aa: CASNPSSSGETQHF
CDR3nt: TGTGCCAGCAACCCTAGCTCGAGTGGGGAGACCCAGCATTTT

v_gene: TRBV7-3
d_gene: TRBD1
abundance: NA
j_gene: TRBJ1-5
CDR3aa: CASSSNRGTETQHF
CDR3nt: TGTGCCAGCAGTTCTAACAGGGGTACAGAGACCCAGCATTTT

v_gene: TRBV10-3
d_gene: NA
abundance: NA
j_gene: TRBJ1-1
CDR3aa: CAIRTMNTEAFF
CDR3nt: TGTGCCATCAGAACCATGAACACTGAAGCTTTCTTT

v_gene: TRBV11-2
d_gene: TRBD2
abundance: NA
j_gene: TRBJ2-7
CDR3aa: CASSSIGGRAGELYF
CDR3nt: TGTGCCAGCAGCTCCATAGGCGGGAGGGCCGGGGAGCTGTACTTC

v_gene: TRBV7-8
d_gene: NA
abundance: once
j_gene: TRBJ1-5
CDR3aa: CASKPGASNQPQHF
CDR3nt: TGTGCCAGCAAGCCCGGGGCCAGCAATCAGCCCCAGCATTTT

v_gene: TRBV9
d_gene: TRBD2
abundance: NA
j_gene: TRBJ2-7
CDR3aa: CASSSPLGGLYEQYF
CDR3nt: TGTGCCAGCAGCAGCCCCTTGGGAGGGCTGTACGAGCAGTACTTC

v_gene: TRBV2
d_gene: NA
abundance: many
j_gene: TRBJ2-2
CDR3aa: CASSEVTTGELFF
CDR3nt: TGTGCCAGCAGTGAAGTCACCACCGGGGAGCTGTTTTTT

v_gene: TRBV11-2
d_gene: NA
abundance: many
j_gene: TRBJ1-3
CDR3aa: CASSPLISGNTIYF
CDR3nt: TGTGCCAGCAGCCCCCTGATCTCTGGAAACACCATATATTTT

v_gene: TRBV24-1
d_gene: TRBD1
abundance: NA
j_gene: TRBJ1-2
CDR3aa: CATSDSTGGAGGYTF
CDR3nt: TGTGCCACCAGTGATTCAACAGGGGGCGCAGGTGGCTACACCTTC